These T cell receptor beta chains were read from a single sample in a study of OX40 agonist ivuxolimab in advanced cancers. Profiled with immunoSEQ multiplex PCR; TCRdb holds only in-frame clones, not every one. The sample has tens of thousands of clones; around 87% are singletons. The specimen comprised CD4+ or CD8+ T cells sorted from blood, sampled in a trial of the OX40 agonist ivuxolimab. These receptors were obtained from an adult with an advanced solid tumor such as melanoma, head and neck, liver or kidney cancer. The CDR3 runs from the conserved cysteine through the conserved F or W. The D gene is left open where the match is weak. Size tells how often a clone was seen (once, few, many) or the class of an expanded clone, and some rows leave it out.

v_call: TRBV6-5
clone_size: NA
j_call: TRBJ2-4
d_call: NA
cdr3_aa: CASHTKLAKNIQYF
cdr3_nt: TGTGCCAGCCATACGAAACTAGCCAAAAACATTCAGTACTTC

v_call: TRBV7-7
clone_size: NA
j_call: TRBJ2-7
d_call: NA
cdr3_aa: CASSKRQGGNYEQYF
cdr3_nt: TGTGCCAGCAGCAAGAGACAAGGTGGGAACTACGAGCAGTACTTC

v_call: TRBV4-3
clone_size: NA
j_call: TRBJ2-1
d_call: TRBD2
cdr3_aa: CASSQGRSPGLAMYEQFF
cdr3_nt: TGCGCCAGCAGCCAGGGTAGGAGTCCCGGACTAGCTATGTATGAGCAGTTCTTC

v_call: TRBV7-9
clone_size: NA
j_call: TRBJ2-5
d_call: TRBD2
cdr3_aa: CASSPPGAGGWETQYF
cdr3_nt: TGTGCCAGCAGCCCCCCCGGAGCGGGAGGATGGGAGACCCAGTACTTC

v_call: TRBV10-1
clone_size: NA
j_call: TRBJ1-2
d_call: NA
cdr3_aa: CASREGSYGYTF
cdr3_nt: TGCGCCAGCAGGGAGGGGTCGTATGGCTACACCTTC

v_call: TRBV28
clone_size: NA
j_call: TRBJ2-1
d_call: NA
cdr3_aa: CASDQDSYNEQFF
cdr3_nt: TGTGCCAGTGACCAGGACTCCTACAATGAGCAGTTCTTC

v_call: TRBV6-5
clone_size: NA
j_call: TRBJ2-1
d_call: TRBD2
cdr3_aa: CASSYWAAGNEQFF
cdr3_nt: TGTGCCAGCAGTTACTGGGCAGCGGGGAATGAGCAGTTCTTC

v_call: TRBV6-5
clone_size: NA
j_call: TRBJ2-5
d_call: TRBD1
cdr3_aa: CASSPRGRRQETQYF
cdr3_nt: TGTGCCAGCAGTCCCAGGGGGCGACGGCAAGAGACCCAGTACTTC

v_call: TRBV13
clone_size: NA
j_call: TRBJ2-7
d_call: NA
cdr3_aa: CASSSPGLPYEQYF
cdr3_nt: TGTGCCAGCAGCTCACCGGGACTCCCCTACGAGCAGTACTTC

v_call: TRBV15
clone_size: NA
j_call: TRBJ1-2
d_call: NA
cdr3_aa: CATSSPGVIGLYGYTF
cdr3_nt: TGTGCCACCAGCAGCCCGGGGGTTATAGGTTTATATGGCTACACCTTC

v_call: TRBV7-3
clone_size: once
j_call: TRBJ2-3
d_call: NA
cdr3_aa: CASSLTGLVGSTDTQYF
cdr3_nt: TGTGCCAGCAGCTTAACAGGGCTAGTCGGGAGCACAGATACGCAGTATTTT

v_call: TRBV5-1
clone_size: once
j_call: TRBJ1-4
d_call: TRBD1
cdr3_aa: CASSQGAPGEKLFF
cdr3_nt: TGCGCCAGCAGCCAGGGGGCTCCGGGTGAAAAACTGTTTTTT

v_call: TRBV10-3
clone_size: few
j_call: TRBJ1-5
d_call: NA
cdr3_aa: CAISESQGGRGWEQPQHF
cdr3_nt: TGTGCCATCAGTGAGTCTCAGGGTGGCAGGGGTTGGGAACAGCCCCAGCATTTT

v_call: TRBV7-2
clone_size: NA
j_call: TRBJ2-1
d_call: NA
cdr3_aa: CASKPGVSNEQFF
cdr3_nt: TGTGCCAGCAAGCCGGGGGTTAGCAATGAGCAGTTCTTC

v_call: TRBV7-8
clone_size: NA
j_call: TRBJ1-5
d_call: TRBD1
cdr3_aa: CASTLNRGSNQPQHF
cdr3_nt: TGTGCCAGCACCCTAAACAGGGGGAGCAATCAGCCCCAGCATTTT